Below are 20 T cell receptor beta chains sequenced from a single sample in a study of T cell repertoires in ileal Crohn's disease. Using immunoSEQ multiplex PCR, the repertoire was profiled, and TCRdb retains in-frame clones only, with some absent. The sample shows over 9,000 clones, about four fifths of them seen only once. The time point here: neoterminal ileum biopsy at postoperative endoscopy, about 6 months after surgery. The sample consisted of ileal tissue. Receptors originate from an adult with Crohn's disease.

The count of this clone is one. An end of the junction does not agree with germline; a read error may underlie this. V and J are TRBV6-5 and TRBJ1-1; perhaps TRBD1 as D (5 bases). CDR1 is MNHEY, CDR2 SVGAGI, per germline. CDR3 length: 11 residues. The CDR3 sequence is CASSDPFGQEF. CDR3 nucleotide sequence: TGTGCCAGCAGTGACCCTTTCGGACAAGAATTT.

The gene calls are TRBV4-1 and TRBJ2-5; 7 bases are a match to TRBD1. Germline assignment: CDR1 MGHRA and CDR2 YSYEKL. V shed 1 base, J shed 1 base, and the junction held 3 bases outside the gene matches. The CDR3 is made up of 15 amino acids. DNA of the CDR3: TGCGCCAGCAGCCAAGGGACAGGCGTCCAAGAGACCCAGTACTTC. It is translated as CASSQGTGVQETQYF.

This chain connects TRBV2 to TRBJ1-2; no reliable D call. CDR3 length: 13 amino acids. From germline, CDR1 is SNHLY and CDR2 FYNNEI. Trimming removed 6 bases from V and 4 bases from J, with 12 bases in between. CDR3 sequence reads: CASSATPSYGYTF. The DNA of the CDR3 is TGTGCCAGCAGCGCGACACCGTCCTATGGCTACACCTTC.

The chain links TRBV6-5 to TRBJ2-7; D remains ambiguous. V gave up 11 bases and J gave up 0 bases, with 8 bases separating them. Germline assignment: CDR1 MNHEY and CDR2 SVGAGI. The CDR3 runs to 11 residues. The CDR3 region is CACGRSYEQYF. The CDR3 DNA reads TGTGCCTGCGGTCGCTCCTACGAGCAGTACTTC.

This rearrangement joins TRBV27 to TRBJ1-2, with 12 nucleotides matching TRBD1. The CDR3 consists of 15 residues. Germline loops: CDR1 MNHEY, CDR2 SMNVEV (reference sequence). V shed 5 bases and J 4 bases; nucleotides not matched to a gene: 5. CDR3 loop: CASSARDRGPYGYTF. For the CDR3, the DNA is TGTGCCAGCAGTGCCCGGGACAGGGGGCCCTATGGCTACACCTTC.

The chain uses TRBV7-9 and TRBJ1-2, with D perhaps matching TRBD1 (5 bases). The germline gives CDR1 SEHNR, CDR2 FQNEAQ (reference sequence). The V end lost 2 bases, the J end lost 4 bases, and 17 bases lay between the germline ends. There are 16 residues in the CDR3. The CDR3 DNA is TGTGCCAGCAGCTTAAAAGGAGTCGGGGGGTCCTATGGCTACACCTTC. Protein product: CASSLKGVGGSYGYTF.

The chain's CDR3 is CSASDKYGYTF. The CDR3 DNA reads TGCAGTGCTAGTGACAAGTATGGCTACACCTTC. This rearrangement joins TRBV20-1 to TRBJ1-2, with D unclear. Germline CDR1 DFQATT, CDR2 SNEGSKA (reference sequence). The length of the CDR3 is 11 residues. Trimming removed 3 bases at V and 5 bases at J, with 7 bases between.

The chain employs TRBV11-1 and TRBJ2-2, with D perhaps matching TRBD1 (6 bases). Germline CDR1 SGHAT, CDR2 FQDESV (reference sequence). V was trimmed by 3 bases and J by 3 bases, leaving 14 bases between them. This CDR3 contains 16 residues. The CDR3 spells CASSLRDRRHTGELFF. In DNA, the CDR3 is TGTGCCAGCAGCTTGAGAGACAGGCGTCACACCGGGGAGCTGTTTTTT.

V gene TRBV4-1 combines with J gene TRBJ1-1, with a tentative D call TRBD1 (6 bases). With 4 bases removed from V and 8 bases from J, the gap between germline ends came to 14 bases. The germline V gene has CDR1 MGHRA and CDR2 YSYEKL. The CDR3 has 13 residues. The CDR3 DNA follows: TGCGCCAGCAGCCTACAGGGAGGGAGGGAAGCTTTCTTT. Protein: CASSLQGGREAFF.

This chain connects TRBV7-2 to TRBJ2-3; 9 bases align to TRBD2. Germline CDR1 SGHTA, CDR2 FQGNSA. CDR3 length: 16 amino acids. V trimming: 1 base; J trimming: 6 bases; junction bases outside the gene matches: 8. CDR3 in amino acids: CASSLVGRGGSDTQYF. The CDR3 DNA reads TGTGCCAGCAGCTTAGTAGGGCGGGGGGGCAGCGATACGCAGTATTTT.

This clone was counted a few times. The CDR3 reads CASGLGLSGGAGETQYF. The CDR3 DNA sequence: TGTGCTAGTGGTTTAGGTCTGAGCGGGGGGGCCGGAGAGACCCAGTACTTC. This chain links TRBV12-5 with TRBJ2-5, with 10 bases lining up with TRBD2. The junction had 11 bases not matched to a gene; V was cut back by 3 bases and J by 4 bases. From germline, CDR1 is LGHNT and CDR2 FRNRAP. CDR3 length equals 17 residues.

The rearrangement joins TRBV5-6 to TRBJ2-3, with no clear D. V lost 9 bases and J 1 base, leaving 9 bases between the germline ends. CDR3 length equals 12 residues. Germline CDR1 reads SGHDT; CDR2 reads YYEEEE. CDR3 in DNA: TGTGCCACCGGGTGGGGCACAGATACGCAGTATTTT. The encoded protein is CATGWGTDTQYF.

The J gene is TRBJ2-4, the V gene TRBV2; 11 bases match TRBD2. V was pared by 2 bases and J by 1 base, with 4 bases of the junction left unmatched. The CDR3 runs to 17 residues. Germline V CDR1 and CDR2: SNHLY, FYNNEI. CDR3 nucleotides: TGTGCCAGCAGTGAATTTAGCGGGGGGGCGGCCAAAAACATTCAGTACTTC. This codes for CASSEFSGGAAKNIQYF. Full variable domain (outside the CDR3, taken from reference TRBV2 and TRBJ2-4): EPEVTQTPSHQVTQMGQEVILRCVPISNHLYFYWYRQILGQKVEFLVSFYNNEISEKSEIFDDQFSVERPDGSNFTLKIRSTKLEDSAMYFCASSEFSGGAAKNIQYFGAGTRLSVL.

J is TRBJ2-7 and V is TRBV19; tentative D call: TRBD1 (6 bases). The V gene lost 8 bases and the J gene lost 9 bases, with 17 bases spanning the gap. Germline-derived CDR1 and CDR2 are LNHDA and SQIVND (reference sequence). The CDR3 is 12 amino acids. The CDR3 spells CASHDRSGMQYF. CDR3 DNA sequence: TGTGCCAGTCACGACAGGTCCGGGATGCAGTACTTC.

This clone was observed a single time. This sequence joins TRBV19 and TRBJ2-7; D might be TRBD1 (6 bases). The germline V and J ends were trimmed by 3 bases and 3 bases, with 15 bases remaining between them. Per the germline V gene, CDR1 is LNHDA and CDR2 is SQIVND (reference sequence). CDR3 size: 15 residues. The CDR3 DNA sequence: TGTGCCAGTAGTATCCGGGACACAGGACACTACGAGCAGTACTTC. Translating gives CASSIRDTGHYEQYF.

The rearrangement links TRBV6-6 to TRBJ2-4; D unresolved. Per germline, CDR1 MNHNY and CDR2 SVGAGI (reference sequence). There are 12 residues in the CDR3. V was shortened by 4 bases and J by 4 bases, with 5 bases between the two germline ends. The CDR3 sequence is CASSLEKNIQYF. For the CDR3, the DNA is TGTGCCAGCAGTTTGGAGAAAAACATTCAGTACTTC.

The CDR3 sequence: CASSLQGRGANVLTF. CDR3 nucleotides: TGTGCCAGCAGCCTACAGGGGAGAGGGGCCAACGTCCTGACTTTC. The chain combines TRBV13 with TRBJ2-6, with 7 bases that match TRBD1. Germline V lookup: CDR1 PRHDT, CDR2 FYEKMQ (reference sequence). CDR3 length: 15 residues. With V trimmed by 5 bases and J by 4 bases, 5 bases remained unmatched.

V gene TRBV7-8 combines with J gene TRBJ2-4; D possibly corresponds to TRBD1 (6 bases). The CDR3 totals 12 residues. Trimming cost V 6 bases and J 10 bases, with 13 bases left between them. Germline loops: CDR1 SGHVS, CDR2 FQNEAQ. The CDR3 reads CASSWDQGIQYF. For the CDR3, the DNA is TGTGCCAGCAGTTGGGATCAGGGGATTCAGTACTTC.

The J gene is TRBJ1-1, the V gene TRBV7-8; no clear D. Trimming shortened V by 7 bases and J by 2 bases, and 11 bases separated the two germline ends. This CDR3 spans 13 amino acids. Germline values: CDR1 SGHVS, CDR2 FQNEAQ. The CDR3 is CASTGQENTEAFF. DNA for the CDR3: TGTGCCAGCACCGGCCAGGAAAACACTGAAGCTTTCTTT. Based on the CDR3 plus reference TRBV7-8 and TRBJ1-1, the full variable domain is GAGVSQSPRYKVAKRGQDVALRCDPISGHVSLFWYQQALGQGPEFLTYFQNEAQLDKSGLPSDRFFAERPEGSVSTLKIQRTQQEDSAVYLCASTGQENTEAFFGQGTRLTVV.

The V gene is TRBV7-9, the J gene TRBJ2-1; D may be TRBD2 (5 bases). The germline V gene encodes CDR1 SEHNR and CDR2 FQNEAQ (reference sequence). Trimming took 0 bases from V and 5 from J, leaving 23 bases between them. This CDR3 is 19 amino acids long. The CDR3 DNA sequence: TGTGCCAGCAGCTTAGCCCGATCTACCTTACTAGGTGGGCACAATGAGCAGTTCTTC. The encoded protein is CASSLARSTLLGGHNEQFF.